Presented here are 20 T cell receptor beta chains from one specimen sequenced in a study of cytomegalovirus exposure and HLA in healthy donors. Primers: 60 Vbeta forward and 13 Jbeta reverse. Profiled with immunoSEQ multiplex PCR; TCRdb holds only in-frame clones, not every one. The data contain around 140,000 clones, 60% to 85% of them singletons. Sample: PBMCs. Every receptor here comes from a woman younger than 30 in good health and CMV-seronegative.

This clone was seen more than once but under ten times. This chain uses TRBV25-1 with TRBJ2-3; D might be TRBD2 (6 bases). The germline V and J ends were trimmed by 4 bases and 5 bases, with 13 bases remaining between them. Germline assignment: CDR1 MGHDK and CDR2 SYGVNS. The CDR3 loop spans 14 amino acids. In nucleotides, the CDR3 is TGTGCCAGCAGTGTTCCAGGGCGGGGAGATACGCAGTATTTT. It is translated as CASSVPGRGDTQYF.

CDR3 DNA: TGTGCCAGCACCAGTGGAGATACGCAGTATTTT. Translated: CASTSGDTQYF. The chain couples TRBV6-5 to TRBJ2-3, with D uncertain. Germline V gene lookup returns CDR1 MNHEY and CDR2 SVGAGI. This CDR3 contains 11 residues. Trimming stripped 7 bases from V and 5 bases from J, with 7 bases between.

V usage is TRBV10-3 and J usage is TRBJ2-3; 7 nucleotides align to TRBD2. After removal of 0 bases from V and 2 bases from J, the junction contained 2 bases not matched to a gene. The CDR3 length is 15 residues. Germline V lookup: CDR1 ENHRY, CDR2 SYGVKD. The DNA for the CDR3 is TGTGCCATCAGTGAGTCGACTAGCCCCACAGATACGCAGTATTTT. Protein sequence: CAISESTSPTDTQYF.

This chain joins TRBV28 and TRBJ1-2; no clear D. Germline CDR1 and CDR2: MDHEN and SYDVKM. The CDR3 has 11 residues. The ends were cut back, 4 bases at V and 8 bases at J, with 8 bases in the middle. The CDR3 region is CASSSGDGYTF. CDR3 sequence (DNA): TGTGCCAGCAGTTCAGGCGACGGCTACACCTTC.

V is TRBV27 and J is TRBJ1-5; perhaps TRBD1 as D (5 bases). Germline V lookup: CDR1 MNHEY, CDR2 SMNVEV (reference sequence). This CDR3 has 14 residues. V lost 2 bases to trimming and J lost 4 bases, with 9 bases between them. The CDR3 DNA reads as TGTGCCAGCAGTTTAGGGGCTGCAAATCAGCCCCAGCATTTT. This gives the protein CASSLGAANQPQHF.

The chain carries TRBV7-6 and TRBJ2-2, with D possibly TRBD1 on 6 matching bases. CDR1 is SGHVS, CDR2 FNYEAQ, per germline. The V and J ends lost 5 bases and 2 bases respectively, with 15 bases between them. This CDR3 is built from 16 residues. CDR3: CASSLLTGANTGELFF. The CDR3 DNA sequence: TGTGCCAGCAGCCTCCTGACAGGAGCCAACACCGGGGAGCTGTTTTTT.

This clone has just one count. Compared with germline, one end of the junction differs, possibly owing to a read error. The chain employs TRBV7-6 and TRBJ2-7; 7 nucleotides match TRBD2. The germline gives CDR1 SGHVS, CDR2 FNYEAQ. CDR3 size: 15 residues. The DNA for the CDR3 is TGTGCCAGCAGCCCAACTAGCGTACTCTCCTCCGAGCAGTACTTC. This sequence encodes CASSPTSVLSSEQYF.

The chain joins TRBV7-6 to TRBJ2-3; no reliable D call. V lost 2 bases to trimming and J lost 0 bases, with 9 bases between them. Germline V gene lookup returns CDR1 SGHVS and CDR2 FNYEAQ. This CDR3 region has 15 residues. As DNA, the CDR3 is TGTGCCAGCAGCTTAAGCGAGTATAGCACAGATACGCAGTATTTT. This sequence encodes CASSLSEYSTDTQYF.

The genes are TRBV7-9 and TRBJ2-7; D is undetermined. CDR1 and CDR2 (germline): SEHNR, FQNEAQ (reference sequence). CDR3 length: 14 amino acids. Between the trimmed V and J ends, which lost 1 base and 1 base, there was a span of 8 bases. The CDR3 coding sequence is TGTGCCAGCAGCTTAGGTAGCTGGTCCTACGAGCAGTACTTC. It encodes CASSLGSWSYEQYF.

V usage is TRBV30 and J usage is TRBJ1-3; D may be TRBD1 (6 bases). Germline-derived CDR1 and CDR2 are GTSNPN and SVGIG (reference sequence). Trimming left V 3 bases short and J 0 bases short, with 15 bases between. CDR3 length equals 16 residues. The DNA of the CDR3 is TGTGCCTGGAGGCCTCCGGGACAACTCTCTGGAAACACCATATATTTT. Translating it yields CAWRPPGQLSGNTIYF.

The V and J genes are TRBV6-5 and TRBJ1-2, with D possibly matching TRBD1 (5 bases). Trimming pared 0 bases from V and 5 bases from J, leaving 7 bases between. CDR3 length: 13 amino acids. The germline gives CDR1 MNHEY, CDR2 SVGAGI. CDR3: CASSYSQGYGYTF. CDR3 nucleotide sequence: TGTGCCAGCAGTTACTCCCAGGGTTATGGCTACACCTTC.

This clone was seen repeatedly, ten times or more. V gene TRBV10-3 combines with J gene TRBJ1-1; perhaps TRBD1 as D (6 bases). Germline assignment: CDR1 ENHRY and CDR2 SYGVKD. V was pared by 7 bases and J by 5 bases, with 14 bases between. This CDR3 is 13 amino acids long. In nucleotides, the CDR3 is TGTGCCATCACTAGGGGGTTGGAAACTGAAGCTTTCTTT. It encodes CAITRGLETEAFF.

Comment on this clone: One junction end disagrees with the germline gene, perhaps due to a read error. The gene calls are TRBV30 and TRBJ2-5, with 12 positions matching TRBD2. In germline, CDR1 is GTSNPN, CDR2 SVGIG (reference sequence). This CDR3 contains 18 residues. The chain's CDR3 is CASSRATSGRYYQETQYF. CDR3 nucleotides: TGTGCCTCGAGTCGGGCAACTAGCGGGAGGTACTACCAAGAGACCCAGTACTTC.

The chain couples TRBV7-2 to TRBJ2-2; D not resolved. The CDR3 spans 12 residues. Trimming took off 7 bases at V and 7 bases at J, with 10 bases between the two ends. Germline lookup yields CDR1 SGHTA and CDR2 FQGNSA. CDR3 amino acids: CASNQVGGELFF. The CDR3 nucleotides are TGTGCCAGCAATCAGGTTGGCGGGGAGCTGTTTTTT.

This chain uses TRBV4-1 with TRBJ2-1, with TRBD2 matching 8 bases. CDR3 size: 17 residues. The J segment lost 7 bases and the V segment lost 0 bases, leaving 11 bases of the junction unmatched. Germline CDR1 and CDR2: MGHRA and YSYEKL. The CDR3 protein is CASSQDVLAADTNEQFF. DNA for the CDR3: TGCGCCAGCAGCCAAGATGTACTAGCGGCAGACACGAATGAGCAGTTCTTC.

The chain has TRBV12-2 and TRBJ2-1; the table calls TRBD2, which could not be checked here. TRBV12-2 is termed a pseudogene. The length of the CDR3 is 18 residues. The CDR3 region is CASRLERFGSDSYNEQFF. In DNA, the CDR3 is TGTGCAAGTCGCTTAGAGAGGTTCGGGTCCGACTCCTACAATGAGCAGTTCTTC.

This clone appeared many times. The rearrangement links TRBV9 to TRBJ2-3; 8 bases align to TRBD2. CDR3 length: 14 amino acids. The germline V gene has CDR1 SGDLS and CDR2 YYNGEE. V was clipped by 6 bases and J by 7 bases; unmatched bases: 10. In DNA form, the CDR3 reads TGTGCCAGCAACCCAAGCGGGAGTAGAAATACGCAGTATTTT. Its translation: CASNPSGSRNTQYF. The whole variable domain, filled in from reference TRBV9 and TRBJ2-3, reads DSGVTQTPKHLITATGQRVTLRCSPRSGDLSVYWYQQSLDQGLQFLIQYYNGEERAKGNILERFSAQQFPDLHSELNLSSLELGDSALYFCASNPSGSRNTQYFGPGTRLTVL.

The rearrangement links TRBV7-6 to TRBJ1-5; no clear D. Per germline, CDR1 SGHVS and CDR2 FNYEAQ. This CDR3 has 15 amino acids. Trimming took 1 base from V and 0 from J, leaving 7 bases between them. Here the CDR3 reads CASSLGDNSNQPQHF. In DNA form, the CDR3 reads TGTGCCAGCAGCTTAGGAGATAATAGCAATCAGCCCCAGCATTTT.

The V call is TRBV7-2, the J call TRBJ2-1; 7 bases agree with TRBD2. The junction had 11 bases not matched to a gene; V was cut back by 1 base and J by 8 bases. There are 16 residues in the CDR3. Germline V gives CDR1 SGHTA, CDR2 FQGNSA. In nucleotides, the CDR3 is TGTGCCAGCAGCTTAGATGCGGCTAGCGGTGGGGATGAGCAGTTCTTC. Amino acid sequence: CASSLDAASGGDEQFF. The full variable domain, completed using reference TRBV7-2 and TRBJ2-1, is GAGVSQSPSNKVTEKGKDVELRCDPISGHTALYWYRQSLGQGLEFLIYFQGNSAPDKSGLPSDRFSAERTGGSVSTLTIQRTQQEDSAVYLCASSLDAASGGDEQFFGPGTRLTVL.

V gene TRBV6-1 combines with J gene TRBJ1-1, with 7 positions matching TRBD1. This CDR3 spans 15 amino acids. Germline CDR1 reads MNHNS; CDR2 reads SASEGT. V lost 3 bases to trimming and J lost 1 base; unmatched junction nucleotides: 5. The CDR3 DNA is TGTGCCAGCAGTGATCGCGGACAGGAGAACACTGAAGCTTTCTTT. Its protein is CASSDRGQENTEAFF.